This TCR beta chain stems from a study of blood T cell repertoires in COVID-19. The wider study: Sources were T cells, B-cell-depleted T cells, or PBMCs; the material itself was cDNA or gDNA.

The assay was immunoSEQ multiplex PCR, and TCRdb's table has in-frame clones only and misses some. Of a few hundred thousand clones listed, 89% are singletons. CDR1 is MDHEN and CDR2 is SYDVKM in the germline V gene. The CDR3 totals 14 residues. Trimming stripped 1 base from V and 2 bases from J, with 8 bases between. The chain employs TRBV28 and TRBJ1-1; D is unclear. The specimen was PBMCs or T cells enriched from blood (not recorded which). The clonotype comes from a woman aged 45-65 years who had been exposed to COVID-19. The CDR3 coding sequence is TGTGCCAGCAGTTTATTACGGGGTAACACTGAAGCTTTCTTT. This encodes CASSLLRGNTEAFF.